A single sample gave rise to the 27 T cell receptor beta chains below, sequenced in a study of OX40 agonist ivuxolimab in advanced cancers. Clones were read by immunoSEQ multiplex PCR, and TCRdb kept only the in-frame ones, dropping some. The table lists 50,000 to 65,000 clones, approximately 90% of them singletons, with just over 0.75% in the top ten. Sequenced here: CD4+ or CD8+ T cells sorted from blood, sampled in a trial of the OX40 agonist ivuxolimab. The origin of the receptors is an adult with an advanced solid tumor such as melanoma, head and neck, liver or kidney cancer.

This chain uses TRBV7-8 with TRBJ1-5, with 8 bases fitting TRBD1. The CDR3 runs 18 residues. J was trimmed by 5 bases and V by 2 bases; bases with no gene match: 14. Germline CDR1 is SGHVS and CDR2 is FQNEAQ. CDR3 DNA sequence: TGTGCCAGCAGCTTAAGGAGGACAGGGAAAAGGACAGATCAGCCCCAGCATTTT. Protein sequence: CASSLRRTGKRTDQPQHF. The full variable domain, in which reference TRBV7-8 and TRBJ1-5 provide the parts outside the CDR3, is GAGVSQSPRYKVAKRGQDVALRCDPISGHVSLFWYQQALGQGPEFLTYFQNEAQLDKSGLPSDRFFAERPEGSVSTLKIQRTQQEDSAVYLCASSLRRTGKRTDQPQHFGDGTRLSIL.

V and J are TRBV19 and TRBJ1-2, with D hard to call. Looked up from germline, CDR1 is LNHDA and CDR2 is SQIVND (reference sequence). Trimming removed 10 bases from V and 2 bases from J, with 14 bases in between. This CDR3 has 13 amino acids. The CDR3 DNA reads as TGTGCCATTAAGATTGCCAACAACTATGGCTACACCTTC. It is translated as CAIKIANNYGYTF.

This chain joins TRBV12-5 and TRBJ1-1; D not certain. The CDR3 runs to 17 residues. With 3 bases removed from V and 5 bases from J, the gap between germline ends came to 22 bases. Germline CDR1 is LGHNT and CDR2 is FRNRAP. The CDR3 DNA follows: TGTGCTAGTGGTTTCCTCCTACACGGGTCTCTTACAACTGAAGCTTTCTTT. It specifies CASGFLLHGSLTTEAFF.

The rearrangement uses TRBV30 and TRBJ1-1; D remains unclear. This CDR3 spans 11 amino acids. The V gene's germline CDR1 is GTSNPN and CDR2 SVGIG (reference sequence). The V end lost 5 bases, the J end lost 1 base, and 5 bases lay between the germline ends. CDR3 sequence reads: CAWAGNTEAFF. As DNA, the CDR3 is TGTGCCTGGGCCGGGAACACTGAAGCTTTCTTT.

The chain couples TRBV4-1 to TRBJ2-7; the match to TRBD1 covers 9 bases. V lost 0 bases, J lost 4 bases, and 13 bases stayed unmatched. CDR3 size: 18 residues. In germline, CDR1 is MGHRA, CDR2 YSYEKL. In nucleotides, the CDR3 is TGCGCCAGCAGCCAAGATCTTGGGGGGACAGGGAGATCATACGAGCAGTACTTC. Translation gives CASSQDLGGTGRSYEQYF.

The rearrangement joins TRBV6-6 to TRBJ2-3; 7 positions match TRBD2. V was clipped by 2 bases and J by 0 bases; unmatched bases: 2. Germline V gene lookup returns CDR1 MNHNY and CDR2 SVGAGI (reference sequence). The CDR3 consists of 15 residues. The CDR3: CASSYVAGSTDTQYF. The CDR3 DNA reads TGTGCCAGCAGTTACGTAGCGGGTAGCACAGATACGCAGTATTTT.

The chain carries TRBV4-2 and TRBJ1-3, with D unresolved. CDR1 LGHNA and CDR2 YNFKEQ come from the germline V gene. The V end lost 1 base, the J end lost 0 bases, and 7 bases lay between the germline ends. The CDR3 consists of 15 residues. CDR3 region: CASSQGRGSGNTIYF. CDR3 coding DNA: TGTGCCAGCAGCCAAGGCCGGGGCTCTGGAAACACCATATATTTT.

The genes are TRBV7-9 and TRBJ1-1; no firm D call. V shed 1 base and J shed 4 bases, with 10 bases lying between them. The CDR3 totals 14 residues. Germline lookup yields CDR1 SEHNR and CDR2 FQNEAQ (reference sequence). In DNA form, the CDR3 reads TGTGCCAGCAGCTTAGGGGCGCTCGGCACTGAAGCTTTCTTT. Protein: CASSLGALGTEAFF.

V gene TRBV7-9 combines with J gene TRBJ2-3, with a possible D match to TRBD2 (6 bases). Looked up from germline, CDR1 is SEHNR and CDR2 is FQNEAQ (reference sequence). This CDR3 has 14 amino acids. V was shortened by 3 bases and J by 5 bases, with 12 bases between the two germline ends. The DNA for the CDR3 is TGTGCCAGCAGCTTCTTAGGCGGGGTAGATACGCAGTATTTT. This sequence encodes CASSFLGGVDTQYF. Full variable domain (rest looked up from reference TRBV7-9 and TRBJ2-3): DTGVSQNPRHKITKRGQNVTFRCDPISEHNRLYWYRQTLGQGPEFLTYFQNEAQLEKSRLLSDRFSAERPKGSFSTLEIQRTEQGDSAMYLCASSFLGGVDTQYFGPGTRLTVL.

This clone was counted a single time. This rearrangement joins TRBV19 to TRBJ1-5, with TRBD1 as a possible D gene (6 bases). V was shortened by 7 bases and J by 3 bases, with 13 bases between the two germline ends. The CDR3 runs 14 residues. CDR1 is LNHDA, CDR2 SQIVND, per germline (reference sequence). CDR3: CASTPGQINQPQHF. The DNA of the CDR3 is TGTGCCAGTACCCCCGGACAGATCAATCAGCCCCAGCATTTT.

This clone was detected only once. This CDR3 is CASRGTSGRHNEQFF. Here the CDR3 DNA reads TGTGCCAGCAGAGGGACTAGCGGGAGACACAATGAGCAGTTCTTC. The genes are TRBV2 and TRBJ2-1, with TRBD2 matching 14 bases. This CDR3 is built from 15 residues. The junction had 3 bases not matched to a gene; V was cut back by 6 bases and J by 5 bases. Germline values: CDR1 SNHLY, CDR2 FYNNEI.

This sequence joins TRBV6-5 and TRBJ2-7; 8 bases are shared with TRBD1. Germline values: CDR1 MNHEY, CDR2 SVGAGI. This CDR3 spans 15 amino acids. With 2 bases clipped from V and 0 bases from J, the junction kept 3 bases outside the gene matches. The CDR3 nucleotides are TGTGCCAGCAGTTACCGTGACAGGGGCTCCTACGAGCAGTACTTC. Translation: CASSYRDRGSYEQYF.

The CDR3 reads CATQMQGALNTEAFF. For the CDR3, the DNA is TGTGCCACCCAGATGCAGGGGGCTCTGAACACTGAAGCTTTCTTT. The chain links TRBV11-2 to TRBJ1-1; 8 bases match TRBD1. Germline CDR1 SGHAT, CDR2 FQNNGV. V lost 10 bases and J lost 0; bases outside the gene matches: 10. CDR3 length: 15 residues.

This chain links TRBV4-1 with TRBJ2-3; possible D gene TRBD2, 6 bases. The CDR3 contains 15 residues. The germline gives CDR1 MGHRA, CDR2 YSYEKL. Trimming shortened V by 0 bases and J by 6 bases, and 13 bases separated the two germline ends. This CDR3 reads CASSQDAGFSDTQYF. Written as DNA, the CDR3 is TGCGCCAGCAGCCAAGATGCGGGGTTCAGTGATACGCAGTATTTT.

The chain carries TRBV28 and TRBJ1-5; no clear D gene. The length of the CDR3 is 15 residues. CDR1 and CDR2 from the germline V gene are MDHEN and SYDVKM. Trimming took 7 bases from V and 0 from J, leaving 13 bases between them. The CDR3 region is CASTWMDVSNQPQHF. The CDR3 bases are TGTGCCAGCACTTGGATGGACGTTAGCAATCAGCCCCAGCATTTT.

V usage is TRBV21-1 and J usage is TRBJ2-4; TRBD1 is the table's D call, not checked against the DNA. TRBV21-1 is assigned pseudogene status. The CDR3 loop spans 15 amino acids. CDR3 bases: TGTGCCAGCAGCAATTGGGTGCAGGGTCAAAACATTCAGTACTTC. This translates into CASSNWVQGQNIQYF.

The genes are TRBV30 and TRBJ2-1; D ambiguous. With 3 bases removed from V and 8 bases from J, the gap between germline ends came to 14 bases. This CDR3 contains 13 residues. From germline, CDR1 is GTSNPN and CDR2 SVGIG (reference sequence). CDR3 coding DNA: TGTGCCTGGAGCAGGCGTCTAGAAGATGAGCAGTTCTTC. The encoded protein is CAWSRRLEDEQFF. The full variable domain, completed using reference TRBV30 and TRBJ2-1, is SQTIHQWPATLVQPVGSPLSLECTVEGTSNPNLYWYRQAAGRGLQLLFYSVGIGQISSEVPQNLSASRPQDRQFILSSKKLLLSDSGFYLCAWSRRLEDEQFFGPGTRLTVL.

The rearrangement joins TRBV5-5 to TRBJ2-3; 7 nucleotides agree with TRBD1. CDR3 length: 15 amino acids. CDR1 and CDR2 from the germline V gene are SGHKS and YYEKEE (reference sequence). Trimming cost V 0 bases and J 2 bases; bases outside gene matches: 3. The CDR3 sequence is CASSLGQGVTDTQYF. DNA for the CDR3: TGTGCCAGCAGCTTGGGACAGGGAGTCACAGATACGCAGTATTTT.

This clone has a single count. The chain is built from TRBV11-3 and TRBJ2-7, with D tentatively TRBD2 (6 bases). Per germline, CDR1 SGHNT and CDR2 YENEEA. The CDR3 sequence is 14 residues long. Trimming removed 4 bases from V and 3 bases from J, with 13 bases in between. CDR3 nucleotide sequence: TGTGCCAGCAGCTCGCTATCGGGGGTCTACGAGCAGTACTTC. This codes for CASSSLSGVYEQYF.

The gene calls are TRBV5-1 and TRBJ2-1; 7 positions match TRBD1. The CDR3 runs to 14 residues. CDR1 SGHRS and CDR2 YFSETQ come from the germline V gene. Germline trimming cut 4 bases from V and 8 bases from J; bases unmatched to any gene: 9. CDR3 region: CASSAGQAMDEQFF. As DNA, the CDR3 is TGCGCCAGCAGCGCCGGACAGGCTATGGATGAGCAGTTCTTC. Full variable domain (remainder filled in from reference TRBV5-1 and TRBJ2-1): KAGVTQTPRYLIKTRGQQVTLSCSPISGHRSVSWYQQTPGQGLQFLFEYFSETQRNKGNFPGRFSGRQFSNSRSEMNVSTLELGDSALYLCASSAGQAMDEQFFGPGTRLTVL.

The genes are TRBV27 and TRBJ2-5; D unresolved. Near its end, the DNA agrees better with TRBJ2-7, so the J call may be wrong. CDR3 length: 11 residues. Germline V lookup: CDR1 MNHEY, CDR2 SMNVEV (reference sequence). CDR3 region: CASSGRYEQYF. DNA of the CDR3: TGTGCCAGCAGTGGAAGGTACGAGCAGTACTTC.

V usage is TRBV2 and J usage is TRBJ2-1, with 7 positions matching TRBD2. The CDR3 length is 16 residues. Per germline, CDR1 SNHLY and CDR2 FYNNEI. The J segment lost 0 bases and the V segment lost 1 base, leaving 3 bases of the junction unmatched. The CDR3 region has the DNA TGTGCCAGCAGTGAAGGCGGGGGTCTCTCCTACAATGAGCAGTTCTTC. Its translation is CASSEGGGLSYNEQFF.

V is TRBV4-1 and J is TRBJ1-5; 7 bases align to TRBD1. Germline V gene data show CDR1 as MGHRA and CDR2 as YSYEKL. The CDR3 totals 14 residues. J lost 7 bases, V lost 8 bases, and 11 bases had no gene match. The CDR3 loop is CASAPTGTGQPQHF. CDR3 bases: TGCGCCAGCGCCCCGACAGGGACGGGACAGCCCCAGCATTTT.

The CDR3 nucleotides are TGTGCCAGCAGTTCTTACGGGGGGGGCACAGATACGCAGTATTTT. It yields the protein CASSSYGGGTDTQYF. The chain links TRBV27 to TRBJ2-3; 8 bases line up with TRBD2. Germline V gene sequence: CDR1 MNHEY, CDR2 SMNVEV (reference sequence). This CDR3 contains 15 residues. V was pared by 4 bases and J by 1 base, with 4 bases of the junction left unmatched.

This clone has just one count. V usage is TRBV6-5 and J usage is TRBJ2-1; a weak D match, TRBD2 (6 bases). Trimming removed 8 bases from V and 7 bases from J, with 21 bases in between. Germline V CDR1 and CDR2: MNHEY, SVGAGI. The CDR3 sequence is 15 residues long. CDR3 sequence (DNA): TGTGCCAGCCACTACCTAGGCGGGACGGAAAATGAGCAGTTCTTC. Its translation: CASHYLGGTENEQFF.

The chain combines TRBV2 with TRBJ1-1; D perhaps matches TRBD1 (5 bases). The V end lost 4 bases, the J end lost 10 bases, and 19 bases lay between the germline ends. The CDR3 length is 14 residues. Germline V lookup: CDR1 SNHLY, CDR2 FYNNEI. CDR3 DNA sequence: TGTGCCAGCAGTGGGACCGGAGGGGAACGGGGAGCTTTCTTT. Encoded protein: CASSGTGGERGAFF.

The chain is built from TRBV16 and TRBJ1-5; D is ambiguous. The V and J ends lost 4 bases and 0 bases respectively, with 7 bases between them. CDR3 length equals 14 residues. Germline-derived CDR1 and CDR2 are KGHSY and FQNENV. CDR3 bases: TGTGCCAGCAGCCGGGCCGATAGCAATCAGCCCCAGCATTTT. Its translation: CASSRADSNQPQHF.